This T cell receptor beta chain was captured in a study of post-analysis software for immune sequencing data. Study-wide findings and caveats: In patients, about five TRBV segments were more frequent than in controls, with TRBV5-6, TRBV5-1 and TRBV20-1 among them. Those samples that were prepared in the same batch co-clustered strongly by F measure.

In regard to this clonotype: Antigen: not known.

The library was made from cDNA and included unique molecular identifiers. From the PCR reads, TCRdb called clonotypes with MiXCR, one entry per CDR3 protein. The data show some 700,000 distinct CDR3 sequences, 59% seen once. V was trimmed by 2 bases and J by 2 bases, leaving 7 bases between them. The length of the CDR3 is 13 residues. The germline gives CDR1 ENHRY, CDR2 SYGVKD. This sequence was found in a girl aged 2-15 years with multiple sclerosis. This rearrangement joins TRBV10-3 to TRBJ2-7; D unresolved. Material: blood. The CDR3 is CAISEGRPYEQYF. For the CDR3, the DNA is TGTGCCATCAGTGAGGGACGGCCCTACGAGCAGTACTTC.